Below are 19 T cell receptor beta chains sequenced from a single sample in a study of blood T cell repertoires in COVID-19. Method: immunoSEQ multiplex PCR; TCRdb's copy keeps in-frame clones and lacks some. The sample lists some 210,000 clones; around 82% were seen once. Material for sequencing was peripheral blood. These receptors originate from a woman aged 40 to 49 with acute or convalescent COVID-19.

The CDR3 DNA reads TGTGCCAGCAGCTTGACAGGAGATGGCTACACCTTC. Translation gives CASSLTGDGYTF. J is TRBJ1-2 and V is TRBV7-2; maybe TRBD1 (6 bases). The CDR3 extends over 12 amino acids. V gave up 3 bases and J gave up 6 bases, with 8 bases separating them. The germline V gene encodes CDR1 SGHTA and CDR2 FQGNSA.

This rearrangement joins TRBV7-2 to TRBJ2-2; tentative D call: TRBD2 (5 bases). Trimming left V 2 bases short and J 5 bases short, with 6 bases between. In germline, CDR1 is SGHTA, CDR2 FQGNSA. The CDR3 spans 13 residues. The CDR3 nucleotides are TGTGCCAGCAGCTTACAGCGGACCGGGGAGCTGTTTTTT. Its protein is CASSLQRTGELFF.

The rearrangement uses TRBV11-2 and TRBJ2-2; 9 bases are shared with TRBD1. The CDR3 covers 13 residues. V shed 11 bases, J shed 5 bases, and the junction held 6 bases outside the gene matches. From germline, CDR1 is SGHAT and CDR2 FQNNGV. CDR3 DNA sequence: TGTGCCTGTAGGACAGGGGAGACCGGGGAGCTGTTTTTT. Amino acid sequence: CACRTGETGELFF.

This chain connects TRBV6-4 to TRBJ2-7, with D possibly being TRBD2 (5 bases). This CDR3 spans 13 amino acids. Germline CDR1 reads MRHNA; CDR2 reads SNTAGT. V dropped 6 bases and J dropped 0 bases, with 9 bases sitting between them. CDR3 sequence: CASRVGSSYEQYF. The CDR3 nucleotides are TGTGCCAGCAGAGTAGGGAGCTCCTACGAGCAGTACTTC.

This clone was detected once. The chain combines TRBV7-9 with TRBJ2-1, with D unresolved. The V gene lost 2 bases and the J gene lost 6 bases, with 2 bases spanning the gap. The V gene's germline CDR1 is SEHNR and CDR2 FQNEAQ (reference sequence). This CDR3 is 11 amino acids long. The CDR3 coding sequence is TGTGCCAGCAGCTTACGCAATGAGCAGTTCTTC. Its translation is CASSLRNEQFF.

In its sample, this clone was seen a few times. The chain combines TRBV19 with TRBJ2-7; 7 bases match TRBD1. V gave up 6 bases and J gave up 6 bases; unmatched junction bases: 11. The V gene's germline CDR1 is LNHDA and CDR2 SQIVND (reference sequence). This CDR3 contains 14 residues. In DNA, the CDR3 is TGTGCCAGTAGACCCCGACAGGGAACGGGCGAGCAGTACTTC. This encodes CASRPRQGTGEQYF.

This chain joins TRBV25-1 and TRBJ1-5; a possible D gene is TRBD1 (6 bases). The V and J ends lost 6 bases and 12 bases respectively, with 15 bases between them. The CDR3 totals 12 residues. CDR1 and CDR2 from the germline V gene are MGHDK and SYGVNS. The CDR3 reads CASSAGQSFQHF. The CDR3, as DNA: TGTGCCAGCAGCGCTGGACAGAGCTTCCAGCATTTT.

V is TRBV5-1 and J is TRBJ1-2, with TRBD1 identical over 9 bases. CDR3 length equals 13 residues. Germline loops: CDR1 SGHRS, CDR2 YFSETQ. V was clipped by 4 bases and J by 5 bases; unmatched bases: 3. The DNA of the CDR3 is TGCGCCAGCAGCCGGGGACAGGGATATGGCTACACCTTC. This sequence encodes CASSRGQGYGYTF.

The chain couples TRBV4-2 to TRBJ1-3, with unresolved D. This CDR3 has 15 residues. In germline, CDR1 is LGHNA, CDR2 YNFKEQ. V was pared by 0 bases and J by 0 bases, with 6 bases between. CDR3 sequence: CASSQDRTSGNTIYF. CDR3 sequence (DNA): TGTGCCAGCAGCCAAGACAGAACCTCTGGAAACACCATATATTTT.

The genes are TRBV11-2 and TRBJ2-5, with 9 nucleotides matching TRBD2. CDR1 and CDR2 (germline): SGHAT, FQNNGV. The CDR3 has 17 amino acids. Trimming cost V 1 base and J 0 bases; bases outside gene matches: 6. The CDR3 reads CASSLGGSGGYQETQYF. The CDR3 coding sequence is TGTGCCAGCAGCTTAGGTGGTAGCGGGGGTTACCAAGAGACCCAGTACTTC.

The V and J genes are TRBV7-9 and TRBJ1-2; no firm D call. CDR3 size: 13 residues. With 2 bases removed from V and 6 bases from J, the gap between germline ends came to 10 bases. Germline CDR1 and CDR2: SEHNR and FQNEAQ (reference sequence). CDR3: CASSLRHTDGYTF. Here the CDR3 DNA reads TGTGCCAGCAGCTTACGCCACACAGATGGCTACACCTTC.

Notes on this clone: This CDR3 is also generated by other DNA sequences in the sample. The CDR3 DNA reads as TGTGCCAGTAGTATAGGGCTAGCGGGCGAGCAGTACTTC. It encodes CASSIGLAGEQYF. V is TRBV19 and J is TRBJ2-7, with 8 bases lining up with TRBD2. The V gene end was trimmed by 1 base and the J gene end by 6 bases; junction bases not matched to a gene: 2. The length of the CDR3 is 13 residues. The germline V gene has CDR1 LNHDA and CDR2 SQIVND (reference sequence).

This chain links TRBV10-3 with TRBJ1-1, with 9 nucleotides matching TRBD1. Germline CDR1 ENHRY, CDR2 SYGVKD. This CDR3 is built from 13 residues. Germline trimming cut 5 bases from V and 6 bases from J; bases unmatched to any gene: 4. CDR3 amino acids: CAISPGTGPEAFF. The CDR3 nucleotides are TGTGCCATCAGTCCCGGGACAGGGCCTGAAGCTTTCTTT.

The V call is TRBV27, the J call TRBJ2-1, with D possibly TRBD1 on 5 matching bases. Germline V lookup: CDR1 MNHEY, CDR2 SMNVEV (reference sequence). V gave up 5 bases and J gave up 9 bases, with 11 bases separating them. This CDR3 comprises 12 residues. The CDR3: CASSPLRGEQFF. The CDR3, as DNA: TGTGCCAGCAGTCCGCTAAGGGGTGAGCAGTTCTTC.

The chain carries TRBV18 and TRBJ2-2, with 9 bases aligning to TRBD1. The CDR3 totals 15 residues. Per germline, CDR1 KGHSH and CDR2 LQKENI. J was trimmed by 6 bases and V by 3 bases; bases with no gene match: 5. The CDR3 protein is CASSPGTGTAGELFF. The CDR3 DNA follows: TGTGCCAGCTCACCTGGGACAGGGACCGCCGGGGAGCTGTTTTTT. Drawing the rest from reference TRBV18 and TRBJ2-2, the complete variable domain is NAGVMQNPRHLVRRRGQEARLRCSPMKGHSHVYWYRQLPEEGLKFMVYLQKENIIDESGMPKERFSAEFPKEGPSILRIQQVVRGDSAAYFCASSPGTGTAGELFFGEGSRLTVL.

The gene calls are TRBV5-1 and TRBJ2-2; a weak D match, TRBD1 (5 bases). This CDR3 is built from 15 residues. V lost 5 bases and J 0 bases, leaving 11 bases between the germline ends. Per the germline V gene, CDR1 is SGHRS and CDR2 is YFSETQ. CDR3 amino acids: CASSWGDANTGELFF. CDR3 bases: TGCGCCAGCAGTTGGGGCGACGCGAACACCGGGGAGCTGTTTTTT.

Here the CDR3 DNA reads TGTGCCAGCAGTGGGACAGGGGCTTCACCCCTCCACTTT. It yields the protein CASSGTGASPLHF. The gene calls are TRBV5-6 and TRBJ1-6; 10 bases fit TRBD1. CDR1 SGHDT and CDR2 YYEEEE come from the germline V gene. V was clipped by 5 bases and J by 9 bases; unmatched bases: 2. The CDR3 extends over 13 amino acids.

The chain recombines TRBV4-2 with TRBJ2-2; D might be TRBD2 (6 bases). The V gene's germline CDR1 is LGHNA and CDR2 YNFKEQ. The CDR3 has 16 amino acids. Between the trimmed V and J ends, which lost 2 bases and 6 bases, there was a span of 16 bases. The CDR3 coding sequence is TGTGCCAGCAGCCAACTCGGGACTCCGGGGGCCGGGGAGCTGTTTTTT. Protein product: CASSQLGTPGAGELFF.

The chain recombines TRBV9 with TRBJ2-1; 9 bases agree with TRBD2. The CDR3 is 18 residues long. V trimming: 3 bases; J trimming: 8 bases; junction bases outside the gene matches: 18. The germline V gene has CDR1 SGDLS and CDR2 YYNGEE. CDR3 sequence (DNA): TGTGCCAGCAGCGAGCCCGGTCTCGGCGGGAGGGCCTTTGATGAGCAGTTCTTC. Protein sequence: CASSEPGLGGRAFDEQFF.